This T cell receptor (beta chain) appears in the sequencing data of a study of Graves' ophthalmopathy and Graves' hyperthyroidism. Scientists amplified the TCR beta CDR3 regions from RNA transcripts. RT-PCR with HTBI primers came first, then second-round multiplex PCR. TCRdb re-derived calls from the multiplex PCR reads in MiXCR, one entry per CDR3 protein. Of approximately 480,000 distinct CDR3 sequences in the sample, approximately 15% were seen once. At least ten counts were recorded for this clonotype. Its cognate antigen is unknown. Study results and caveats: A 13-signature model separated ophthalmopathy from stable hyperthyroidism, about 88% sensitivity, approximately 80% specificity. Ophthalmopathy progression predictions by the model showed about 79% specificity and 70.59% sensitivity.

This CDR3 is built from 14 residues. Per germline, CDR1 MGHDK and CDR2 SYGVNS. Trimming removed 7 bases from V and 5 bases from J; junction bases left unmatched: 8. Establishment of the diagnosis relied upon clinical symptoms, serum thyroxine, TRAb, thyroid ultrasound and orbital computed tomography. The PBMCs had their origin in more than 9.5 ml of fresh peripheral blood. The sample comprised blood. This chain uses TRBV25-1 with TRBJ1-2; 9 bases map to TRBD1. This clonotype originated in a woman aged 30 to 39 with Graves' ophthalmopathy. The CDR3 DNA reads TGTGCCAGCACCAGACAGGGGGAAGGTTATGGCTACACCTTC. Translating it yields CASTRQGEGYGYTF.